Listed here are 5 T cell receptor beta chains from one sample, sequenced in a study of PD-1 blockade in mismatch repair-deficient tumors. Here immunoSEQ multiplex PCR was the method, and the copy in TCRdb shows in-frame clones only, minus some. The data contain roughly 120,000 clones, over 65% of them singletons. Sequenced material: peripheral blood, taken around 60 weeks after starting pembrolizumab. Every receptor here comes from an adult with mismatch repair-deficient cancer.

The chain has TRBV6-1 and TRBJ1-1, with D perhaps TRBD1 (6 bases). V was cut by 1 base and J by 8 bases, with 14 bases left in between. Germline V CDR1 and CDR2: MNHNS, SASEGT. The CDR3 is 14 residues long. Here the CDR3 reads CASSEVVGGTEAFF. CDR3 sequence (DNA): TGTGCCAGCAGTGAAGTCGTGGGGGGCACGGAAGCTTTCTTT.

The rearrangement links TRBV7-6 to TRBJ1-2, with 7 nucleotides matching TRBD1. After removal of 5 bases from V and 2 bases from J, the junction contained 2 bases not matched to a gene. The CDR3 contains 13 residues. Looked up from germline, CDR1 is SGHVS and CDR2 is FNYEAQ. The CDR3 DNA sequence: TGTGCCAGCAGCCTGGGACAGAACTATGGCTACACCTTC. Its translation is CASSLGQNYGYTF.

Only a few counts were recorded for this clone. V usage is TRBV10-1 and J usage is TRBJ2-7; D not certain. Trimming stripped 3 bases from V and 5 bases from J, with 5 bases between. The CDR3 covers 11 residues. Looked up from germline, CDR1 is WNHNN and CDR2 is SYGVQD (reference sequence). As DNA, the CDR3 is TGCGCCAGCAGTGAACGCGACGAGCAGTACTTC. Amino acid sequence: CASSERDEQYF.

The CDR3 sequence: CASSPRDIQYF. In nucleotides, the CDR3 is TGTGCCAGCAGCCCGAGAGACATTCAGTACTTC. The chain links TRBV7-9 to TRBJ2-4; no clear D. From germline, CDR1 is SEHNR and CDR2 FQNEAQ (reference sequence). V lost 5 bases to trimming and J lost 8 bases, with 7 bases between them. The CDR3 has 11 residues.

This sequence joins TRBV5-8 and TRBJ1-1; no clear D. The V gene lost 1 base and the J gene lost 5 bases, with 15 bases spanning the gap. This CDR3 has 15 residues. The germline V gene encodes CDR1 SGHTS and CDR2 YDEGEE. Here the CDR3 DNA reads TGTGCCAGCAGCTTGCAGCCGACCCCGGGGACTGAAGCTTTCTTT. Amino acid sequence: CASSLQPTPGTEAFF.